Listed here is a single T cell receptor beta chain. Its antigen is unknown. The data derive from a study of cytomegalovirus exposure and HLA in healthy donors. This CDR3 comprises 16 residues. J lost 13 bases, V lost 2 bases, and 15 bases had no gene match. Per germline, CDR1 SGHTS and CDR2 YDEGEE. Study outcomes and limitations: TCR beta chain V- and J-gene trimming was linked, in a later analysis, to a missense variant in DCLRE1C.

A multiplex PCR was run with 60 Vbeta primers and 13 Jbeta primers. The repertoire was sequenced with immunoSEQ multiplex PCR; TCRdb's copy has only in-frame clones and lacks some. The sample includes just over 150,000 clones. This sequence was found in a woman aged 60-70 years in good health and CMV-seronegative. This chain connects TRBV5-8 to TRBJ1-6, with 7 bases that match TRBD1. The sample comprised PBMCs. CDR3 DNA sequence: TGTGCCAGCAGCTTCCAGGGGGTCAATTCAGGTACTCCCCTCCACTTT. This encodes CASSFQGVNSGTPLHF. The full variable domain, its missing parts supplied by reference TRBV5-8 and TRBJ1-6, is EAGVTQSPTHLIKTRGQQATLRCSPISGHTSVYWYQQALGLGLQFLLWYDEGEERNRGNFPPRFSGRQFPNYSSELNVNALELEDSALYLCASSFQGVNSGTPLHFGNGTRLTVT.